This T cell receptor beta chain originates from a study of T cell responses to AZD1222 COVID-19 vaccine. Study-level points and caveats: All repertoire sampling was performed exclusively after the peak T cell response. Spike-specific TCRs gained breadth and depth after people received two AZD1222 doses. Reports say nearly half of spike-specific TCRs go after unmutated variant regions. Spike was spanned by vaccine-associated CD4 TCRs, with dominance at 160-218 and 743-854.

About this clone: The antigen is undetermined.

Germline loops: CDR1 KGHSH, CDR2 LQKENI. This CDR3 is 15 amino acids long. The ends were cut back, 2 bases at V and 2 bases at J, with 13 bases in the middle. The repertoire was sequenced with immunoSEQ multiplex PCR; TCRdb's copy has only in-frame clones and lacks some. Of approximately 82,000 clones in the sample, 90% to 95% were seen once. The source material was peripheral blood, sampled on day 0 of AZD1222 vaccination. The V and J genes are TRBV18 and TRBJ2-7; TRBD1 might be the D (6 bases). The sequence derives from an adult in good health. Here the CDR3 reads CASSPEDRPTYEQYF. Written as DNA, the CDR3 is TGTGCCAGCTCACCAGAAGACAGGCCCACCTACGAGCAGTACTTC.